The 18 T cell receptor beta chains given below trace back to one sample, sequenced in a study of blood T cell repertoires in COVID-19 (dated by TCRdb to between 2020 and 2021). Library construction relied on the immunoSEQ multiplex PCR assay. TCRdb's version of the immuneACCESS table is confined to in-frame rearrangements and falls short of the full clone set. An unresolved V gene accounts for under half of the shortfall where checked; the remainder is of unknown origin. Recorded for this sample are about 220,000 clones; around 80% of them occurred a single time. The ten largest clones represent around 13% of the sample. Sequenced: peripheral blood. These receptors originate from a human donor in a cohort sampled during active COVID-19.

This sequence joins TRBV28 and TRBJ2-1; TRBD2 aligns across 9 bases. In germline, CDR1 is MDHEN, CDR2 SYDVKM. The CDR3 spans 16 residues. V was clipped by 2 bases and J by 2 bases; unmatched bases: 4. Written as DNA, the CDR3 is TGTGCCAGCAGTTTAGGTAGCGGGGGCCCCTACAATGAGCAGTTCTTC. Encoded protein: CASSLGSGGPYNEQFF.

This rearrangement joins TRBV7-2 to TRBJ1-5, with D possibly being TRBD1 (5 bases). V lost 4 bases, J lost 2 bases, and 18 bases lay in between. This CDR3 is 17 amino acids long. The V gene's germline CDR1 is SGHTA and CDR2 FQGNSA. In nucleotides, the CDR3 is TGTGCCAGCAGCTACATAGGAGGGGCAGGTGGCAATCAGCCCCAGCATTTT. Amino acid sequence: CASSYIGGAGGNQPQHF.

V is TRBV5-4 and J is TRBJ1-2, with D possibly being TRBD1 (5 bases). The CDR3 covers 16 residues. Deletions cut 2 bases from V and 4 bases from J, with 18 bases between. Germline CDR1 is SGHNT and CDR2 is YYREEE (reference sequence). The CDR3 DNA follows: TGTGCCAGCAGCTTCCCCTTTGGGCAGGGACTCTATGGCTACACCTTC. This encodes CASSFPFGQGLYGYTF.

The chain joins TRBV7-3 to TRBJ2-2, with 7 bases matching TRBD1. This CDR3 region has 17 residues. Germline loops: CDR1 SGHTA, CDR2 FQGTGA. V lost 0 bases, J lost 7 bases, and 11 bases stayed unmatched. The CDR3 protein is CASSLTPDRAWSGELFF. CDR3 coding DNA: TGTGCCAGCAGCTTAACCCCTGACAGGGCGTGGAGCGGGGAGCTGTTTTTT.

This chain uses TRBV6-5 with TRBJ1-2; weak D call: TRBD1 (5 bases). This CDR3 has 13 amino acids. V gave up 7 bases and J gave up 7 bases, with 16 bases separating them. Germline V gene sequence: CDR1 MNHEY, CDR2 SVGAGI. The CDR3 sequence is CASIWGRYGGYTF. CDR3 in DNA: TGTGCCAGCATTTGGGGGAGGTATGGTGGCTACACCTTC.

The chain uses TRBV7-9 and TRBJ2-1; 14 bases line up with TRBD2. This CDR3 contains 16 residues. J lost 8 bases, V lost 4 bases, and 7 bases had no gene match. CDR1 and CDR2 (germline): SEHNR, FQNEAQ (reference sequence). The CDR3 spells CASSSYGTSGGYEQFF. Written as DNA, the CDR3 is TGTGCCAGCAGCTCATACGGGACTAGCGGGGGTTATGAGCAGTTCTTC. The full variable domain, in which reference TRBV7-9 and TRBJ2-1 provide the parts outside the CDR3, is DTGVSQNPRHKITKRGQNVTFRCDPISEHNRLYWYRQTLGQGPEFLTYFQNEAQLEKSRLLSDRFSAERPKGSFSTLEIQRTEQGDSAMYLCASSSYGTSGGYEQFFGPGTRLTVL.

This clone was seen a few times. This chain connects TRBV6-1 to TRBJ1-3; 10 nucleotides line up with TRBD1. Germline V gives CDR1 MNHNS, CDR2 SASEGT. With 0 bases clipped from V and 1 base from J, the junction kept 12 bases outside the gene matches. The CDR3 extends over 20 amino acids. CDR3 amino acids: CASSEAPLGQGVGSGNTIYF. As DNA, the CDR3 is TGTGCCAGCAGTGAAGCCCCCCTAGGACAGGGGGTAGGATCTGGAAACACCATATATTTT.

The chain employs TRBV18 and TRBJ2-7; 7 bases fit TRBD1. After removal of 3 bases from V and 1 base from J, the junction contained 9 bases not matched to a gene. This CDR3 is 16 amino acids long. Germline CDR1 is KGHSH and CDR2 is LQKENI. The CDR3 DNA reads TGTGCCAGCTCACCCGCTTACGACAGGGTTTCCTACGAGCAGTACTTC. It translates to CASSPAYDRVSYEQYF.

This clone has only a few counts. The J gene is TRBJ1-2, the V gene TRBV24-1; D is unresolved. This CDR3 is built from 13 residues. The ends were cut back, 0 bases at V and 3 bases at J, with 4 bases in the middle. Per the germline V gene, CDR1 is KGHDR and CDR2 is SFDVKD. CDR3 DNA: TGTGCCACCAGTGATTTGGACTACTATGGCTACACCTTC. This gives the protein CATSDLDYYGYTF.

This chain uses TRBV10-3 with TRBJ1-4; no definite D call. The germline gives CDR1 ENHRY, CDR2 SYGVKD. V lost 4 bases to trimming and J lost 1 base, with 7 bases between them. The CDR3 totals 14 residues. The DNA for the CDR3 is TGTGCCATCAGTGCAGCGGGAACTAATGAAAAACTGTTTTTT. This gives the protein CAISAAGTNEKLFF.

The chain has TRBV2 and TRBJ1-3, with D possibly matching TRBD1 (5 bases). Germline V CDR1 and CDR2: SNHLY, FYNNEI. The CDR3 consists of 14 residues. V shed 4 bases and J shed 2 bases, with 9 bases lying between them. The CDR3 DNA is TGTGCCAGCAGTGGGGGCAGGGCTGGAAACACCATATATTTT. Its translation is CASSGGRAGNTIYF. Together with reference TRBV2 and TRBJ1-3, the CDR3 gives the full variable domain: EPEVTQTPSHQVTQMGQEVILRCVPISNHLYFYWYRQILGQKVEFLVSFYNNEISEKSEIFDDQFSVERPDGSNFTLKIRSTKLEDSAMYFCASSGGRAGNTIYFGEGSWLTVV.

The chain combines TRBV6-5 with TRBJ2-5; TRBD2 aligns across 8 bases. J gave up 4 bases and V 2 bases, and 0 bases lay outside the gene matches. Germline CDR1 is MNHEY and CDR2 is SVGAGI. The CDR3 is made up of 13 amino acids. The CDR3 nucleotides are TGTGCCAGCAGTTACCGGGGGGGAGAGACCCAGTACTTC. Translated: CASSYRGGETQYF.

The J gene is TRBJ2-3, the V gene TRBV28; 9 bases map to TRBD2. The germline V gene has CDR1 MDHEN and CDR2 SYDVKM. The V and J ends lost 6 bases and 7 bases, in that order; junction bases with no gene match: 2. This CDR3 contains 12 residues. This chain's CDR3 is CASSPSGNTQYF. DNA of the CDR3: TGTGCCAGCAGCCCTAGCGGGAATACGCAGTATTTT. The full variable domain, completed using reference TRBV28 and TRBJ2-3, is DVKVTQSSRYLVKRTGEKVFLECVQDMDHENMFWYRQDPGLGLRLIYFSYDVKMKEKGDIPEGYSVSREKKERFSLILESASTNQTSMYLCASSPSGNTQYFGPGTRLTVL.

The chain employs TRBV19 and TRBJ1-3; weak D call: TRBD1 (5 bases). The germline V gene has CDR1 LNHDA and CDR2 SQIVND (reference sequence). The CDR3 length is 14 residues. V was pared by 7 bases and J by 8 bases, with 18 bases between. The CDR3 DNA sequence: TGTGCCAGTACCCCCCTCGGTTCGGGGGACACCATATATTTT. This encodes CASTPLGSGDTIYF.

This rearrangement joins TRBV7-2 to TRBJ2-1, with TRBD2 matching over 11 bases. After removal of 5 bases from V and 4 bases from J, the junction contained 4 bases not matched to a gene. CDR1 and CDR2 from the germline V gene are SGHTA and FQGNSA. The CDR3 runs 15 residues. CDR3 bases: TGTGCCAGCAGCCCTCTAGCGGGAGGATACAATGAGCAGTTCTTC. Its protein product is CASSPLAGGYNEQFF.

V is TRBV4-2 and J is TRBJ2-1; D ambiguous. The V end was cut by 1 base, the J end by 8 bases, with 9 bases between. Looked up from germline, CDR1 is LGHNA and CDR2 is YNFKEQ. The CDR3 has 13 residues. The CDR3 spells CASSQGAPDEQFF. DNA for the CDR3: TGTGCCAGCAGCCAAGGAGCCCCCGATGAGCAGTTCTTC.

The chain recombines TRBV28 with TRBJ1-2; TRBD1 is a possible D gene (5 bases). CDR1 is MDHEN and CDR2 is SYDVKM in the germline V gene. The CDR3 loop spans 14 amino acids. V dropped 2 bases and J dropped 4 bases, with 11 bases sitting between them. Here the CDR3 DNA reads TGTGCCAGCAGTTTAAATACAGGTCTCTATGGCTACACCTTC. Protein product: CASSLNTGLYGYTF.

The V gene is TRBV11-2, the J gene TRBJ2-7; D may be TRBD1 (6 bases). The ends were cut back, 0 bases at V and 3 bases at J, with 12 bases in the middle. Germline CDR1 SGHAT, CDR2 FQNNGV. The CDR3 runs to 15 residues. CDR3 amino acids: CASSLDRGHYYEQYF. CDR3 DNA sequence: TGTGCCAGCAGCTTAGATCGGGGACACTACTACGAGCAGTACTTC.